The 29 T cell receptor beta chains below come from one sample, sequenced in a study of blood T cell repertoires in COVID-19. The data were produced by immunoSEQ multiplex PCR, yet TCRdb's version contains in-frame clones alone and is incomplete. Of 300,000 to 400,000 clones listed, approximately 81% are singletons. The material sequenced was PBMCs or T cells enriched from blood (not recorded which). Receptor source: a young woman who had been exposed to COVID-19.

The rearrangement uses TRBV27 and TRBJ1-1; D gene unclear. CDR1 MNHEY and CDR2 SMNVEV come from the germline V gene (reference sequence). The V end lost 3 bases, the J end lost 3 bases, and 11 bases lay between the germline ends. CDR3 length: 14 residues. CDR3 coding DNA: TGTGCCAGCAGTTTTGGAGGGAGTGACACTGAAGCTTTCTTT. Protein: CASSFGGSDTEAFF.

The chain combines TRBV5-1 with TRBJ2-3; the match to TRBD1 covers 7 bases. CDR3 length equals 15 residues. V dropped 5 bases and J dropped 1; count of bases not matched to a gene: 7. The germline V gene encodes CDR1 SGHRS and CDR2 YFSETQ. CDR3 bases: TGCGCCAGCAGTCTGAGGGGGCAGGGCACAGATACGCAGTATTTT. It is translated as CASSLRGQGTDTQYF.

The chain uses TRBV30 and TRBJ1-4; 12 bases are a match to TRBD1. This CDR3 spans 16 amino acids. With 3 bases clipped from V and 6 bases from J, the junction kept 8 bases outside the gene matches. Germline loops: CDR1 GTSNPN, CDR2 SVGIG (reference sequence). CDR3 coding DNA: TGTGCCTGGAGCACCGGGACAGGGGGCCCGTATGAAAAACTGTTTTTT. Translation gives CAWSTGTGGPYEKLFF. The whole variable domain, filled in from reference TRBV30 and TRBJ1-4, reads SQTIHQWPATLVQPVGSPLSLECTVEGTSNPNLYWYRQAAGRGLQLLFYSVGIGQISSEVPQNLSASRPQDRQFILSSKKLLLSDSGFYLCAWSTGTGGPYEKLFFGSGTQLSVL.

The chain is built from TRBV4-1 and TRBJ1-1; D gene uncertain. Trimming took 4 bases from V and 1 from J, leaving 10 bases between them. The CDR3 is 14 residues long. CDR1 is MGHRA and CDR2 is YSYEKL in the germline V gene. CDR3 nucleotide sequence: TGCGCCAGCAGCCCTCGGGAGGGGAACACTGAAGCTTTCTTT. This sequence encodes CASSPREGNTEAFF.

The V and J genes are TRBV5-4 and TRBJ2-5; D might be TRBD1 (5 bases). Germline V CDR1 and CDR2: SGHNT, YYREEE (reference sequence). There are 18 residues in the CDR3. Trimming took 4 bases from V and 0 from J, leaving 22 bases between them. This chain's CDR3 is CASSASPTGGSYQETQYF. In DNA form, the CDR3 reads TGTGCCAGCAGCGCGAGCCCCACAGGTGGGTCCTACCAAGAGACCCAGTACTTC.

The chain is built from TRBV20-1 and TRBJ1-3; weak D call: TRBD1 (6 bases). CDR1 is DFQATT and CDR2 is SNEGSKA in the germline V gene (reference sequence). Trimming shortened V by 3 bases and J by 0 bases, and 12 bases separated the two germline ends. The CDR3 has 15 amino acids. The CDR3 loop is CSASGGLGSGNTIYF. The CDR3 DNA is TGCAGTGCTAGTGGGGGGCTTGGCTCTGGAAACACCATATATTTT.

V and J are TRBV4-1 and TRBJ1-1; TRBD1 is a possible D gene (6 bases). Germline-derived CDR1 and CDR2 are MGHRA and YSYEKL. V was clipped by 1 base and J by 4 bases, with 19 bases between them. The CDR3 extends over 17 amino acids. CDR3 sequence (DNA): TGCGCCAGCAGCCAAGTCAGGGGAGGGGTTGGGGTCACTGAAGCTTTCTTT. This encodes CASSQVRGGVGVTEAFF.

This clone was seen a few times. The chain carries TRBV29-1 and TRBJ2-3; a weak D match, TRBD1 (6 bases). V was cut by 2 bases and J by 2 bases, with 14 bases left in between. In germline, CDR1 is SQVTM, CDR2 ANQGSEA. This CDR3 spans 15 amino acids. This chain's CDR3 is CSVELGARYTDTQYF. DNA of the CDR3: TGCAGCGTTGAACTGGGGGCGAGGTACACAGATACGCAGTATTTT.

The rearrangement joins TRBV6-5 to TRBJ1-2; the D gene is possibly TRBD1 (6 bases). This CDR3 has 13 amino acids. The V and J ends lost 7 bases and 3 bases respectively, with 12 bases between them. Looked up from germline, CDR1 is MNHEY and CDR2 is SVGAGI. In nucleotides, the CDR3 is TGTGCCAGCACCGACAGGCTCGACTATGGCTACACCTTC. Encoded protein: CASTDRLDYGYTF.

The V gene is TRBV5-1, the J gene TRBJ1-4; D remains ambiguous. V dropped 4 bases and J dropped 8 bases, with 18 bases sitting between them. The germline CDR1 and CDR2 sequences are SGHRS and YFSETQ. The CDR3 is 15 amino acids. The CDR3 here is CASSDPAGGGEKLFF. CDR3 in DNA: TGCGCCAGCAGCGACCCCGCGGGCGGAGGAGAAAAACTGTTTTTT. Together with reference TRBV5-1 and TRBJ1-4, the CDR3 gives the full variable domain: KAGVTQTPRYLIKTRGQQVTLSCSPISGHRSVSWYQQTPGQGLQFLFEYFSETQRNKGNFPGRFSGRQFSNSRSEMNVSTLELGDSALYLCASSDPAGGGEKLFFGSGTQLSVL.

For the CDR3, the DNA is TGCGCCAGCAGCTTGAGCGGGACAGGGAATACAGATACGCAGTATTTT. Its protein product is CASSLSGTGNTDTQYF. The rearrangement joins TRBV5-1 to TRBJ2-3, with 9 positions matching TRBD1. In germline, CDR1 is SGHRS, CDR2 YFSETQ. CDR3 length: 16 residues. Trimming cost V 1 base and J 3 bases; bases outside gene matches: 6.

The V call is TRBV28, the J call TRBJ2-3; 7 positions agree with TRBD2. This CDR3 region has 14 residues. The V gene's germline CDR1 is MDHEN and CDR2 SYDVKM. With V trimmed by 7 bases and J by 2 bases, 6 bases remained unmatched. In DNA form, the CDR3 reads TGTGCCAGCAAAAAAGCGGGACCCACAGATACGCAGTATTTT. Translation: CASKKAGPTDTQYF.

This clone was recorded once. V usage is TRBV6-1 and J usage is TRBJ1-1; perhaps TRBD1 as D (6 bases). Deletions cut 0 bases from V and 4 bases from J, with 15 bases between. The germline gives CDR1 MNHNS, CDR2 SASEGT. The CDR3 is made up of 16 amino acids. The CDR3 reads CASSEALWGRVTEAFF. DNA of the CDR3: TGTGCCAGCAGTGAAGCCCTTTGGGGGCGAGTCACTGAAGCTTTCTTT.

This clone showed up just a few times. The chain links TRBV24-1 to TRBJ2-3, with D perhaps TRBD2 (5 bases). V shed 9 bases and J shed 4 bases, with 19 bases lying between them. The germline CDR1 and CDR2 sequences are KGHDR and SFDVKD. The CDR3 length is 15 residues. CDR3 sequence (DNA): TGTGCCACCCGGGGTCAGAACCTTCTGTCAGATACGCAGTATTTT. It is translated as CATRGQNLLSDTQYF.

V and J are TRBV27 and TRBJ2-2; 12 positions match TRBD2. There are 15 residues in the CDR3. In germline, CDR1 is MNHEY, CDR2 SMNVEV (reference sequence). V dropped 5 bases and J dropped 6; count of bases not matched to a gene: 4. The CDR3 sequence is CASSRTSGIAGELFF. The CDR3 DNA reads TGTGCCAGCAGTAGGACTAGCGGGATCGCCGGGGAGCTGTTTTTT.

The V gene is TRBV2, the J gene TRBJ2-1; TRBD2 agrees at 15 bases. Trimming cost V 5 bases and J 9 bases; bases outside gene matches: 5. Germline assignment: CDR1 SNHLY and CDR2 FYNNEI. The CDR3 contains 15 residues. CDR3 coding DNA: TGTGCCAGCAGTTTACCGGGACTAGCGGGAGGTGAGCAGTTCTTC. Translation gives CASSLPGLAGGEQFF.

V and J are TRBV27 and TRBJ1-5; no clear D gene. Trimming removed 4 bases from V and 1 base from J, with 14 bases in between. Germline-derived CDR1 and CDR2 are MNHEY and SMNVEV (reference sequence). The CDR3 spans 16 residues. CDR3: CASSSGRNPSNQPQHF. The DNA for the CDR3 is TGTGCCAGCAGTTCCGGCAGGAATCCGAGCAATCAGCCCCAGCATTTT.

CDR3 DNA: TGTGCCAGCAGCAGACAGGTTGCCTACGAGCAGTACTTC. Translated: CASSRQVAYEQYF. This chain joins TRBV27 and TRBJ2-7; perhaps TRBD1 as D (6 bases). CDR3 length: 13 residues. With 6 bases removed from V and 2 bases from J, the gap between germline ends came to 11 bases. CDR1 is MNHEY, CDR2 SMNVEV, per germline (reference sequence).

The chain combines TRBV19 with TRBJ1-5; 9 bases fit TRBD1. Trimming removed 4 bases from V and 0 bases from J; junction bases left unmatched: 1. The CDR3 sequence is 15 residues long. The germline gives CDR1 LNHDA, CDR2 SQIVND (reference sequence). The CDR3 loop is CASSTGQGSNQPQHF. The CDR3, as DNA: TGTGCCAGTAGTACGGGACAGGGTAGCAATCAGCCCCAGCATTTT.

This clone was detected only once. The rearrangement links TRBV9 to TRBJ2-1, with 7 bases fitting TRBD1. The CDR3 is made up of 17 amino acids. Germline CDR1 is SGDLS and CDR2 is YYNGEE. V dropped 4 bases and J dropped 0; count of bases not matched to a gene: 10. CDR3 sequence: CASSSVTGAISYNEQFF. CDR3 bases: TGTGCCAGCAGCTCCGTAACAGGGGCGATCTCCTACAATGAGCAGTTCTTC.

This chain connects TRBV11-1 to TRBJ2-5; TRBD2 matches 8 bases. V gave up 0 bases and J gave up 1 base; unmatched junction bases: 4. The CDR3 is made up of 16 amino acids. Looked up from germline, CDR1 is SGHAT and CDR2 is FQDESV (reference sequence). The chain's CDR3 is CASSLAGLAGQETQYF. The CDR3, as DNA: TGTGCCAGCAGCTTAGCCGGGCTAGCGGGCCAAGAGACCCAGTACTTC.

The chain carries TRBV5-1 and TRBJ2-7; 11 nucleotides line up with TRBD2. The germline V gene encodes CDR1 SGHRS and CDR2 YFSETQ. J gave up 0 bases and V 0 bases, and 5 bases lay outside the gene matches. The CDR3 length is 17 residues. The DNA of the CDR3 is TGCGCCAGCAGCTTGGTGGCTAGCGGGGGGTACTCCTACGAGCAGTACTTC. Residues: CASSLVASGGYSYEQYF.

This clone was recorded once. The chain joins TRBV4-1 to TRBJ1-2; a weak D match, TRBD1 (6 bases). CDR3 length: 16 amino acids. Germline V lookup: CDR1 MGHRA, CDR2 YSYEKL. V was clipped by 0 bases and J by 4 bases, with 15 bases between them. CDR3 region: CASSQDAREGVYGYTF. The CDR3 nucleotides read TGCGCCAGCAGCCAAGATGCTCGGGAGGGGGTCTATGGCTACACCTTC.

A few counts support this clone. As DNA, the CDR3 is TGTGCCAGCAGCCAAGAGGGCCCGGGGGGCGTGGAGACCCAGTACTTC. Translated: CASSQEGPGGVETQYF. This rearrangement joins TRBV4-2 to TRBJ2-5; possibly TRBD2 for D (7 bases). The V gene's germline CDR1 is LGHNA and CDR2 YNFKEQ. Trimming stripped 0 bases from V and 5 bases from J, with 16 bases between. The CDR3 is 16 residues long.

This chain joins TRBV11-3 and TRBJ1-2; TRBD1 agrees at 10 bases. V gave up 4 bases and J gave up 3 bases; unmatched junction bases: 8. In germline, CDR1 is SGHNT, CDR2 YENEEA. This CDR3 contains 16 residues. The DNA of the CDR3 is TGTGCCAGCAGCTCCGTTGGGACAGGGGTTTACTATGGCTACACCTTC. Its translation is CASSSVGTGVYYGYTF.

V and J are TRBV6-5 and TRBJ1-1; the D is unclear. Germline CDR1 and CDR2: MNHEY and SVGAGI. The V gene lost 4 bases and the J gene lost 5 bases, with 11 bases spanning the gap. This CDR3 is built from 13 residues. The CDR3, as DNA: TGTGCCAGCAGTTCACTAGGGAGGACTGAAGCTTTCTTT. Its protein product is CASSSLGRTEAFF.

V and J are TRBV19 and TRBJ2-3, with TRBD2 identical over 7 bases. V was clipped by 2 bases and J by 0 bases; unmatched bases: 11. Per the germline V gene, CDR1 is LNHDA and CDR2 is SQIVND (reference sequence). The CDR3 is 18 residues long. Written as DNA, the CDR3 is TGTGCCAGTAGTATAAGTAGGGCGGGAGAGACTAGCACAGATACGCAGTATTTT. Translated: CASSISRAGETSTDTQYF.

This clone was picked up a small number of times. V and J are TRBV7-8 and TRBJ1-2; D uncertain. The germline V gene has CDR1 SGHVS and CDR2 FQNEAQ. The CDR3 consists of 14 residues. V lost 1 base, J lost 1 base, and 7 bases lay in between. CDR3 loop: CASSLGVVNYGYTF. In DNA, the CDR3 is TGTGCCAGCAGCTTAGGAGTGGTTAACTATGGCTACACCTTC.

The J gene is TRBJ2-3, the V gene TRBV5-1; 7 bases line up with TRBD2. V shed 5 bases, J shed 1 base, and the junction held 7 bases outside the gene matches. Germline lookup yields CDR1 SGHRS and CDR2 YFSETQ. This CDR3 has 15 amino acids. Here the CDR3 DNA reads TGCGCCAGCAGGGAAGCGGGGTTTGGCACAGATACGCAGTATTTT. Its protein is CASREAGFGTDTQYF.